One and the same sample provided the 3 T cell receptor beta chains below, sequenced in a study of human CD8 memory T cell subsets. TPEX cells were early memory CD8+ T cells (CCR7+ PD-1+ TIGIT+) that had exhausted-like traits. Libraries of TCR beta chains were produced by 5' RACE (UMI-labeled). TCRdb re-called the 5' RACE reads and shows each CDR3 protein once, DNA omitted. Its clone listing holds around 10,000 distinct CDR3 sequences. Sequenced input: CD8+ T cells from PBMCs. Receptors were obtained from a human donor in good health.

This chain's CDR3 is CASSLGQVNGYTF. The V call is TRBV11-2, the J call TRBJ1-2. This CDR3 region has 13 residues. Germline values: CDR1 SGHAT, CDR2 FQNNGV.

This rearrangement joins TRBV27 to TRBJ1-1; the D call of TRBD1 rests on TCRdb alone, since no DNA is present to check it. Germline CDR1 and CDR2: MNHEY and SMNVEV (reference sequence). This CDR3 contains 15 residues. CDR3 region: CASSQIQGRVTEAFF.

This clonotype ranks as medium-sized (0.01 to 0.1%) in terms of frequency. The V call is TRBV11-2, the J call TRBJ1-1. Germline loops: CDR1 SGHAT, CDR2 FQNNGV. The CDR3 length is 15 residues. The CDR3 loop reads CASSQSGSQNTEAFF.